Listed here is a single TCR beta chain. V gave up 7 bases and J gave up 3 bases, with 16 bases separating them. The CDR3 covers 15 residues. Germline CDR1 reads MNHEY; CDR2 reads SMNVEV (reference sequence). This specimen belongs to a study of response to subunit inactivated influenza vaccine. TCRdb passed the RT-PCR reads through MiXCR, listing each CDR3 protein once. The data hold 150,000 to 200,000 distinct CDR3 sequences, with over 9.5% observed a single time. The data also belong to a second study, concerning T cells expressing NK-cell markers. From that paper: As the method of synthesis, 5'RACE template switching with UMIs yielded TCR beta cDNA.

The chain uses TRBV27 and TRBJ2-4, with a weak D call TRBD2 (6 bases). Sequenced here: CD8+ T cells sorted from PBMCs, sampled 11 to 12 days after vaccination. This receptor was obtained from a man aged 50 or older who received an inactivated influenza vaccine. CDR3 coding DNA: TGTGCCAGCATGAGGAGGGTCAGGTGCAAAAACATTCAGTACTTC. Protein sequence: CASMRRVRCKNIQYF.